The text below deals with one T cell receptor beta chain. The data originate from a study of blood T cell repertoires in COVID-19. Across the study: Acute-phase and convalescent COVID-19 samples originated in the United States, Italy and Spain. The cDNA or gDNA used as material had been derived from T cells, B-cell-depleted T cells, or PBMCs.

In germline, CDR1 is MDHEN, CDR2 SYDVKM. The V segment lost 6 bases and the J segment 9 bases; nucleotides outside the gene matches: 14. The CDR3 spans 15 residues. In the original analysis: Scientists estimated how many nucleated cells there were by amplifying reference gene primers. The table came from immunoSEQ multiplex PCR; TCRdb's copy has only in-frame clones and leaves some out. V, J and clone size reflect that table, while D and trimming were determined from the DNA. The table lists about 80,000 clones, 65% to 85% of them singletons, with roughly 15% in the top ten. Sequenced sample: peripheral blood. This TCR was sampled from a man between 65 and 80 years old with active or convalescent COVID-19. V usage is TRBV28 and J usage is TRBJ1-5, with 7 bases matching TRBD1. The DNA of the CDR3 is TGTGCCAGCAGAAAAGGGACAGCCCGATACGGGCCCCAGCATTTT. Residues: CASRKGTARYGPQHF.